Following are 12 T cell receptor beta chains from one sample sequenced in a study of CD8 T cells in ankylosing spondylitis. Each CDR3 protein gets one entry after TCRdb re-called the 5' RACE reads with MiXCR. The sample includes tens of thousands of distinct CDR3 sequences, 10% of them seen just once. Sequenced material: blood, either unsorted or a sorted T cell fraction (not recorded which). The receptors originated from a male donor with ankylosing spondylitis or in good health (not recorded which).

Sample share makes this clonotype medium-sized. This chain connects TRBV20-1 to TRBJ2-5; D remains ambiguous. The CDR3 contains 13 residues. Trimming cost V 0 bases and J 3 bases, with 8 bases left between them. Germline V gene sequence: CDR1 DFQATT, CDR2 SNEGSKA (reference sequence). For the CDR3, the DNA is TGCAGTGCTAGAGATAACAGCAAAGAGACCCAGTACTTC. Its translation: CSARDNSKETQYF.

This clonotype occurred many times. The chain employs TRBV20-1 and TRBJ1-2, with TRBD1 as a possible D gene (6 bases). This CDR3 is built from 14 residues. CDR1 is DFQATT, CDR2 SNEGSKA, per germline (reference sequence). V dropped 8 bases and J dropped 4 bases, with 20 bases sitting between them. CDR3: CSRPSGAQGYGYTF. CDR3 bases: TGCAGTAGACCTTCGGGGGCGCAAGGCTATGGCTACACCTTC.

The rearrangement links TRBV7-3 to TRBJ2-3; TRBD1 or TRBD2 may be the D gene (5 bases each). Germline CDR1 reads SGHTA; CDR2 reads FQGTGA. Deletions cut 5 bases from V and 4 bases from J, with 16 bases between. The CDR3 loop spans 15 amino acids. The CDR3 protein is CASSPWGNVADTQYF. In DNA, the CDR3 is TGTGCCAGCAGCCCTTGGGGGAACGTCGCAGATACGCAGTATTTT.

This clonotype was recorded many times. The chain carries TRBV20-1 and TRBJ2-7; TRBD2 agrees at 8 bases. The CDR3 is 14 residues long. Per germline, CDR1 DFQATT and CDR2 SNEGSKA (reference sequence). The junction had 9 bases not matched to a gene; V was cut back by 6 bases and J by 2 bases. CDR3 amino acids: CSALGREVTYEQYF. CDR3 bases: TGCAGTGCCCTGGGGCGGGAGGTAACCTACGAGCAGTACTTC.

Ten or more counts support this clonotype. This chain uses TRBV20-1 with TRBJ2-1, with 7 bases aligning to TRBD2. The junction had 8 bases not matched to a gene; V was cut back by 5 bases and J by 4 bases. The CDR3 extends over 14 amino acids. Germline CDR1 DFQATT, CDR2 SNEGSKA (reference sequence). CDR3 region: CSASGTNVYNEQFF. The CDR3, as DNA: TGCAGTGCTTCCGGGACTAACGTTTACAATGAGCAGTTCTTC.

This clonotype has only a few counts. The CDR3 DNA reads TGTGCCAGTAGTAGTCAGCGGGAGACAGATACGCAGTATTTT. The encoded protein is CASSSQRETDTQYF. V gene TRBV19 combines with J gene TRBJ2-3; 8 bases agree with TRBD2. The trim removed 4 bases at V and 3 bases at J, leaving 3 bases unmatched. The germline CDR1 and CDR2 sequences are LNHDA and SQIVND (reference sequence). The length of the CDR3 is 14 residues.

This clonotype was seen repeatedly, ten times or more. The V and J genes are TRBV28 and TRBJ2-5; D is unresolved. The CDR3 runs 11 residues. The ends were cut back, 3 bases at V and 5 bases at J, with 4 bases in the middle. Germline CDR1 is MDHEN and CDR2 is SYDVKM. The CDR3 DNA reads as TGTGCCAGCAGTTTCGGTGAGACCCAGTACTTC. Translation: CASSFGETQYF. Full variable domain (rest looked up from reference TRBV28 and TRBJ2-5): DVKVTQSSRYLVKRTGEKVFLECVQDMDHENMFWYRQDPGLGLRLIYFSYDVKMKEKGDIPEGYSVSREKKERFSLILESASTNQTSMYLCASSFGETQYFGPGTRLLVL.

This clonotype was seen a few times. The CDR3 loop reads CASSRGTESTDTQYF. CDR3 bases: TGTGCCAGCAGCCGGGGGACGGAAAGCACAGATACGCAGTATTTT. This chain uses TRBV2 with TRBJ2-3, with D possibly being TRBD2 (6 bases). V was trimmed by 6 bases and J by 0 bases, leaving 13 bases between them. The length of the CDR3 is 15 residues. Germline values: CDR1 SNHLY, CDR2 FYNNEI.

This clonotype was observed at least ten times. The J gene is TRBJ2-5, the V gene TRBV7-2, with 10 bases matching TRBD1. CDR1 SGHTA and CDR2 FQGNSA come from the germline V gene. CDR3 length: 14 amino acids. Trimming removed 5 bases from V and 4 bases from J; junction bases left unmatched: 4. The CDR3 coding sequence is TGTGCCAGCAGCCGACAGGGGGCTAGAGAGACCCAGTACTTC. This codes for CASSRQGARETQYF.

This clonotype came up many times. Written as DNA, the CDR3 is TGTGCCAGCAGGGGACAGCATAATGAAAAACTGTTTTTT. It codes for CASRGQHNEKLFF. This chain joins TRBV5-6 and TRBJ1-4, with 7 bases matching TRBD1. The germline CDR1 and CDR2 sequences are SGHDT and YYEEEE. This CDR3 is built from 13 residues. V lost 5 bases, J lost 4 bases, and 2 bases stayed unmatched.

This clonotype came up many times. The junction departs from germline at one end; a sequencing error may be responsible. This chain links TRBV12-5 with TRBJ2-1; D is unresolved. The germline CDR1 and CDR2 sequences are LGHNT and FRNRAP. The CDR3 extends over 19 amino acids. The CDR3 here is CASALGFGTSFYGVNEQFF. The CDR3 nucleotides are TGTGCTAGTGCTTTGGGCTTCGGAACTTCTTTTTATGGGGTCAATGAGCAGTTCTTC.

This clonotype has ten or more counts. The chain uses TRBV9 and TRBJ1-1, with 9 bases lining up with TRBD1. The germline CDR1 and CDR2 sequences are SGDLS and YYNGEE. The trim removed 0 bases at V and 4 bases at J, leaving 7 bases unmatched. CDR3 size: 16 residues. CDR3 bases: TGTGCCAGCAGCGTAGGGACAGGGGACCTTGGCACTGAAGCTTTCTTT. It is translated as CASSVGTGDLGTEAFF.